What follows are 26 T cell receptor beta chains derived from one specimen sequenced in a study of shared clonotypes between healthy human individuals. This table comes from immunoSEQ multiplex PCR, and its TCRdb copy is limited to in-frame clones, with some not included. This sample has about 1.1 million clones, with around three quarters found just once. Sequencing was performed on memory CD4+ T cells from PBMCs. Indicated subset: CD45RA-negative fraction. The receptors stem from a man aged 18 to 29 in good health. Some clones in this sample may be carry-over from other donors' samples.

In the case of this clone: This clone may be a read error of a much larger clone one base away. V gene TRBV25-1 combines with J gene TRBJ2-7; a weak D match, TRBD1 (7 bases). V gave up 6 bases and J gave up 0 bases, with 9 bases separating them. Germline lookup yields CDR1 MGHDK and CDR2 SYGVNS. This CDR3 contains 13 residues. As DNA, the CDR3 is TGTGCCAGCAGGCGGGACAGCTCCTACGAGCAGTACTTC. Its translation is CASRRDSSYEQYF.

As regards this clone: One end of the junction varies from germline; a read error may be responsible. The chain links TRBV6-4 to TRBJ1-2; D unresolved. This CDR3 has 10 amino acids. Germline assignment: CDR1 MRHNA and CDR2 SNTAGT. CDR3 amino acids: CASSHTGGPF. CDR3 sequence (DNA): TGTGCCAGCAGTCACACGGGCGGGCCCTTC.

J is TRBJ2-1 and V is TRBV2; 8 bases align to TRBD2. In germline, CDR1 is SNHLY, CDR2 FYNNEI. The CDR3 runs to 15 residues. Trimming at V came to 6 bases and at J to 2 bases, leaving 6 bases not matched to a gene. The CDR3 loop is CASSASGPPYNEQFF. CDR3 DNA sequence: TGTGCCAGCAGCGCTAGCGGGCCCCCCTACAATGAGCAGTTCTTC.

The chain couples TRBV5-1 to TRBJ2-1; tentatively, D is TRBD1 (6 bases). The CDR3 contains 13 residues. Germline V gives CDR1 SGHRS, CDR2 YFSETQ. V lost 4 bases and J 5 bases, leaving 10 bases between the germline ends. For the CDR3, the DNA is TGCGCCAGCAGCCAGGGGAGACACAATGAGCAGTTCTTC. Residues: CASSQGRHNEQFF.

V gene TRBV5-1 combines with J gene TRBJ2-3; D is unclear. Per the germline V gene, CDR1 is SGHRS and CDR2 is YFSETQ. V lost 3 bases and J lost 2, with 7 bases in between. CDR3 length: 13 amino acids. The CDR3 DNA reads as TGCGCCAGCAGCTCCTCCTACACAGATACGCAGTATTTT. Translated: CASSSSYTDTQYF.

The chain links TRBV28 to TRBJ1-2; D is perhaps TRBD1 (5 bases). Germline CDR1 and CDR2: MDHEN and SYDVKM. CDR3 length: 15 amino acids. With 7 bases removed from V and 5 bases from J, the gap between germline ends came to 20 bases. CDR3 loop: CASTAPGTAVYGYTF. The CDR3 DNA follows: TGTGCCAGCACAGCTCCCGGGACGGCAGTATATGGCTACACCTTC.

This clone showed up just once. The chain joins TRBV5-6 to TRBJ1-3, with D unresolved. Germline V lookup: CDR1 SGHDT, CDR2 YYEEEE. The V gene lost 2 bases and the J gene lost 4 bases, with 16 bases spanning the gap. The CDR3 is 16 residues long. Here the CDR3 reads CASSLRQALRGNTIYF. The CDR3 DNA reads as TGTGCCAGCAGCTTAAGGCAGGCGTTGAGAGGAAACACCATATATTTT.

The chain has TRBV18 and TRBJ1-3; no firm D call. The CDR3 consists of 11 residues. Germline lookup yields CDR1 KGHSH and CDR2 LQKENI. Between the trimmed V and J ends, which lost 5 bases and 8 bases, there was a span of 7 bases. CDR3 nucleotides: TGTGCCAGCTCATTCAAGGACACCATATATTTT. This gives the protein CASSFKDTIYF.

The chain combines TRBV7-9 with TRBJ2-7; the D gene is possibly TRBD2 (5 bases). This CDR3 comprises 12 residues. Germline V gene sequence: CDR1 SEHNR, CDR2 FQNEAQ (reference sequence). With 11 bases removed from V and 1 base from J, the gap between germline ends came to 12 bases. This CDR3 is CASGSGSYEQYF. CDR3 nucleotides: TGTGCCTCGGGGAGCGGATCCTACGAGCAGTACTTC. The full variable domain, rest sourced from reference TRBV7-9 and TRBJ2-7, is DTGVSQNPRHKITKRGQNVTFRCDPISEHNRLYWYRQTLGQGPEFLTYFQNEAQLEKSRLLSDRFSAERPKGSFSTLEIQRTEQGDSAMYLCASGSGSYEQYFGPGTRLTVT.

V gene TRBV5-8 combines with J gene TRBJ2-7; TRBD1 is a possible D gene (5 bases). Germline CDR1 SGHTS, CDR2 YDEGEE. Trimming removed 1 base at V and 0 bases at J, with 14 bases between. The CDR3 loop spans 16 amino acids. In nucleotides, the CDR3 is TGTGCCAGCAGCTTGAGGGGTTGGCTAAGCTCCTACGAGCAGTACTTC. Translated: CASSLRGWLSSYEQYF.

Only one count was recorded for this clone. The CDR3 sequence: CASSPQQKSNYGYTF. The CDR3 DNA reads as TGTGCCAGCTCACCACAGCAGAAGAGTAACTATGGCTACACCTTC. The chain combines TRBV18 with TRBJ1-2; unclear D gene. This CDR3 contains 15 residues. V lost 1 base and J lost 1, with 10 bases in between. CDR1 is KGHSH, CDR2 LQKENI, per germline.

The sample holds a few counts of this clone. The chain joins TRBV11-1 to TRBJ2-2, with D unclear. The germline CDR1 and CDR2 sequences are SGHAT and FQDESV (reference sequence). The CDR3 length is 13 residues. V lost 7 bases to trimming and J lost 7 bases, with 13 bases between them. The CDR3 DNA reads TGTGCCAGCACCTCGGTGTCCAACGGGGAGCTGTTTTTT. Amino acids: CASTSVSNGELFF.

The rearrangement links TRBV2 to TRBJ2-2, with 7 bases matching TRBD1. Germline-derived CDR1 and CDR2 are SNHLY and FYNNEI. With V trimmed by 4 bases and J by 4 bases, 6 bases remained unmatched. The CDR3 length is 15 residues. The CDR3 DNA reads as TGTGCCAGCAGTGGACCGGGACAGTTCACCGGGGAGCTGTTTTTT. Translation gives CASSGPGQFTGELFF.

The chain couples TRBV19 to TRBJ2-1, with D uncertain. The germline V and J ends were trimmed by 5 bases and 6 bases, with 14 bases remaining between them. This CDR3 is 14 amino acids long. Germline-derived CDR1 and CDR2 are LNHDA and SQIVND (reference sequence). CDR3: CASSSFGTSNEQFF. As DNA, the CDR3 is TGTGCCAGTAGTTCCTTTGGCACCTCCAATGAGCAGTTCTTC.

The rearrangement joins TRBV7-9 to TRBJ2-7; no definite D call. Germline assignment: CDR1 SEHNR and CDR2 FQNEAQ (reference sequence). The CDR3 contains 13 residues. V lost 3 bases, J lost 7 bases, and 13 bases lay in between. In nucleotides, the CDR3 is TGTGCCAGCAGCTTCTACAGCGACGGGGAGCAGTACTTC. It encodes CASSFYSDGEQYF.

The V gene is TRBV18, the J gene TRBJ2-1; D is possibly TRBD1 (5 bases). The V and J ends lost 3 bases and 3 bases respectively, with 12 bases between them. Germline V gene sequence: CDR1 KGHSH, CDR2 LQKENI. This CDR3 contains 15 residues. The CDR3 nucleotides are TGTGCCAGCTCACCGGCGACAGCGATCTACAATGAGCAGTTCTTC. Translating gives CASSPATAIYNEQFF.

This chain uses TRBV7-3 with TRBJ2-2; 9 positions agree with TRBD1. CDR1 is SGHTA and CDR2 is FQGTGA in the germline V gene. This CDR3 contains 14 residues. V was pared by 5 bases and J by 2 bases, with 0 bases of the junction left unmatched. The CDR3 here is CASSTGGNTGELFF. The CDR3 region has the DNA TGTGCCAGCAGCACAGGGGGCAACACCGGGGAGCTGTTTTTT.

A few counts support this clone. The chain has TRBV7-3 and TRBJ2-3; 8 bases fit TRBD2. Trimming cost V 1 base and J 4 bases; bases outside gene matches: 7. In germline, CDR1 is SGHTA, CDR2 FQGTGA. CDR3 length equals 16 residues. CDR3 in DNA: TGTGCCAGCAGCTTAAATTCGGGAGGGCTTGCAGATACGCAGTATTTT. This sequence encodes CASSLNSGGLADTQYF.

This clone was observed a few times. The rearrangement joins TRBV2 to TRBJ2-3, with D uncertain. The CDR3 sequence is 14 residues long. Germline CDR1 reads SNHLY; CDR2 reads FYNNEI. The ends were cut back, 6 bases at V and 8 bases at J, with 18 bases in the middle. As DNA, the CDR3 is TGTGCCAGCAGAGGGTCTAGTGTCGGTGGTACGCAGTATTTT. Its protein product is CASRGSSVGGTQYF.

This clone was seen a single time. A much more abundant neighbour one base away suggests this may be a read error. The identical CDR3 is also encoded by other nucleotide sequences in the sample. The CDR3 DNA follows: TGTGCCAGCAGCCCGGACAGGAACTATGGCTACACCTTC. Protein sequence: CASSPDRNYGYTF. The chain recombines TRBV7-2 with TRBJ1-2; 7 bases match TRBD1. In germline, CDR1 is SGHTA, CDR2 FQGNSA. CDR3 length equals 13 residues. The V and J ends lost 5 bases and 2 bases, in that order; junction bases with no gene match: 2.

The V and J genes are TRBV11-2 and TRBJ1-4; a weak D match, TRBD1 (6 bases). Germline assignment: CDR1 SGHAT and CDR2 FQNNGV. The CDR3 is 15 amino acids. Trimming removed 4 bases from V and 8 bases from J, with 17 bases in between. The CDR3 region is CASSYSMGGGEKLFF. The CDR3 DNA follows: TGTGCCAGCAGCTACAGTATGGGGGGCGGCGAAAAACTGTTTTTT.

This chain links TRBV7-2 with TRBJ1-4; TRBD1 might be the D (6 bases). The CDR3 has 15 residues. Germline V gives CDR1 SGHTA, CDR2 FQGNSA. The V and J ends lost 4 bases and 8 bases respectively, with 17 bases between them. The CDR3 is CASSSQGSNREKLFF. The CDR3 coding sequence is TGTGCCAGCAGCTCACAGGGTTCGAATCGAGAAAAACTGTTTTTT.

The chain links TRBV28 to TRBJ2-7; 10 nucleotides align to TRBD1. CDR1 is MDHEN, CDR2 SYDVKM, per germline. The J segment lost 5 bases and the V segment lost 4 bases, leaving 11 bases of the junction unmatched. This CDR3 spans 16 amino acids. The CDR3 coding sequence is TGTGCCAGCAGTTACGAATACCGGGACAGGGGCCACGAGCAGTACTTC. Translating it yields CASSYEYRDRGHEQYF. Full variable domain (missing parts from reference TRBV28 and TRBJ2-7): DVKVTQSSRYLVKRTGEKVFLECVQDMDHENMFWYRQDPGLGLRLIYFSYDVKMKEKGDIPEGYSVSREKKERFSLILESASTNQTSMYLCASSYEYRDRGHEQYFGPGTRLTVT.

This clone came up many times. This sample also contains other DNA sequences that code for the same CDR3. This CDR3 reads CAWSADTEAFF. CDR3 in DNA: TGTGCCTGGAGTGCGGACACTGAAGCTTTCTTT. V gene TRBV30 combines with J gene TRBJ1-1; D uncertain. There are 11 residues in the CDR3. The V and J ends lost 1 base and 3 bases respectively, with 3 bases between them. CDR1 GTSNPN and CDR2 SVGIG come from the germline V gene (reference sequence).

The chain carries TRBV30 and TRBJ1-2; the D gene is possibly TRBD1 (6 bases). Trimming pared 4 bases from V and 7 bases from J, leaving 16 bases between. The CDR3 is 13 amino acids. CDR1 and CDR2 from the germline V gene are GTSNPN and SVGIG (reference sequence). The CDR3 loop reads CAWTEQGGGGYTF. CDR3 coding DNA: TGTGCCTGGACCGAACAGGGCGGCGGTGGCTACACCTTC.

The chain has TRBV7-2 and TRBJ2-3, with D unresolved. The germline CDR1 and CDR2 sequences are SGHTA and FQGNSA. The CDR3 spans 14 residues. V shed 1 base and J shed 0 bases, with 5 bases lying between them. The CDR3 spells CASSLGTSTDTQYF. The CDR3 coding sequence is TGTGCCAGCAGCTTAGGAACTAGCACAGATACGCAGTATTTT.